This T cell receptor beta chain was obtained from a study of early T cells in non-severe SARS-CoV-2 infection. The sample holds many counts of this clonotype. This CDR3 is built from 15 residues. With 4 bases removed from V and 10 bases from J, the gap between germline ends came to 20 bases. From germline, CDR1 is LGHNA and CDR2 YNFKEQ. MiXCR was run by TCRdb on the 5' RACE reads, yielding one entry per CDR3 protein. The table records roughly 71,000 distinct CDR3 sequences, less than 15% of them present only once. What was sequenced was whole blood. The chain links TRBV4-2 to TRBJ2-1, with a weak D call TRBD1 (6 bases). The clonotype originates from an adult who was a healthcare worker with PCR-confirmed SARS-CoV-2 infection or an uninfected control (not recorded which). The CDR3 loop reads CASSPLTGTSKEQFF. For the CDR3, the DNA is TGTGCCAGCAGCCCTCTAACCGGGACATCCAAAGAGCAGTTCTTC.